The 21 T cell receptor beta chains below come from one sample, sequenced in a study of PD-1 blockade in classical Hodgkin lymphoma. Regarding time point: cycle 4 day 1 (C4D1), after 6 weeks of nivolumab. Relapses following autologous stem cell transplantation were seen in all patients, with brentuximab vedotin exposure varying. Assay: immunoSEQ multiplex PCR; the TCRdb copy retains only in-frame clones and omits some. Of 15,000 to 20,000 clones in the sample, about 71% were seen once. Source: peripheral blood mononuclear cells (PBMCs), taken before the fourth cycle of nivolumab. These TCRs come from a human donor with classical Hodgkin lymphoma.

A few counts support this clone. V gene TRBV4-1 combines with J gene TRBJ2-2; tentative D call: TRBD2 (6 bases). V dropped 2 bases and J dropped 3 bases, with 10 bases sitting between them. Germline CDR1 and CDR2: MGHRA and YSYEKL. The CDR3 is 15 residues long. The DNA for the CDR3 is TGCGCCAGCAGCCAACGCGGGGTCGACACCGGGGAGCTGTTTTTT. Translation gives CASSQRGVDTGELFF.

The J gene is TRBJ2-7, the V gene TRBV7-5; the table gives TRBD2 as D, unverified against the DNA. TRBV7-5 is assigned pseudogene status. The length of the CDR3 is 15 residues. CDR3 residues: CASSLMWEHSLEQYF. As DNA, the CDR3 is TGTGCCAGCAGCTTAATGTGGGAGCATAGCCTCGAGCAGTACTTC.

The rearrangement joins TRBV30 to TRBJ1-6, with D uncertain. In germline, CDR1 is GTSNPN, CDR2 SVGIG (reference sequence). Trimming took 0 bases from V and 8 from J, leaving 8 bases between them. The CDR3 covers 13 residues. As DNA, the CDR3 is TGTGCCTGGAGTGTAGGCAGTTATTCACCCCTCCACTTT. Encoded protein: CAWSVGSYSPLHF.

DNA for the CDR3: TGTGCCAGCAGCTTAGCGGGGGATTGGGAGACCCAGTACTTC. Translated: CASSLAGDWETQYF. The rearrangement links TRBV11-2 to TRBJ2-5; D might be TRBD2 (6 bases). Looked up from germline, CDR1 is SGHAT and CDR2 is FQNNGV. The CDR3 spans 14 residues. V lost 1 base and J 5 bases, leaving 11 bases between the germline ends.

The chain has TRBV6-1 and TRBJ2-7; D unclear. Looked up from germline, CDR1 is MNHNS and CDR2 is SASEGT. This CDR3 region has 15 residues. The V end lost 1 base, the J end lost 0 bases, and 10 bases lay between the germline ends. The chain's CDR3 is CASSEVLFVSYEQYF. The CDR3, as DNA: TGTGCCAGCAGTGAAGTCCTGTTTGTCTCCTACGAGCAGTACTTC.

This clone was observed a handful of times. This chain connects TRBV5-1 to TRBJ2-3, with 8 nucleotides matching TRBD1. After removal of 1 base from V and 2 bases from J, the junction contained 3 bases not matched to a gene. This CDR3 contains 15 residues. CDR1 and CDR2 from the germline V gene are SGHRS and YFSETQ. The CDR3, as DNA: TGCGCCAGCAGCTTGACAGGGGGGCTCACAGATACGCAGTATTTT. This sequence encodes CASSLTGGLTDTQYF.

The genes are TRBV27 and TRBJ2-3; tentative D call: TRBD2 (5 bases). V shed 9 bases and J shed 6 bases, with 10 bases lying between them. This CDR3 region has 11 residues. In germline, CDR1 is MNHEY, CDR2 SMNVEV (reference sequence). CDR3 nucleotides: TGTGCCAGTACACGGGGTGATACGCAGTATTTT. It yields the protein CASTRGDTQYF.

The J gene is TRBJ1-1, the V gene TRBV29-1; 8 bases match TRBD1. The trim removed 7 bases at V and 6 bases at J, leaving 7 bases unmatched. The CDR3 totals 12 residues. CDR1 and CDR2 (germline): SQVTM, ANQGSEA. CDR3 sequence reads: CSASGQGAEAFF. Written as DNA, the CDR3 is TGCAGCGCCTCCGGACAGGGCGCTGAAGCTTTCTTT.

This CDR3 reads CASSLLAGEDGELFF. CDR3 coding DNA: TGTGCCAGCAGCTTACTAGCGGGAGAAGACGGGGAGCTGTTTTTT. The chain has TRBV7-2 and TRBJ2-2; TRBD2 aligns across 10 bases. This CDR3 is 15 amino acids long. The V and J ends lost 2 bases and 7 bases, in that order; junction bases with no gene match: 4. Germline V gene sequence: CDR1 SGHTA, CDR2 FQGNSA. Supplemented by reference TRBV7-2 and TRBJ2-2, the full variable domain reads GAGVSQSPSNKVTEKGKDVELRCDPISGHTALYWYRQSLGQGLEFLIYFQGNSAPDKSGLPSDRFSAERTGGSVSTLTIQRTQQEDSAVYLCASSLLAGEDGELFFGEGSRLTVL.

The chain employs TRBV7-9 and TRBJ1-1; D gene ambiguous. The CDR3 runs to 16 residues. Germline V gene lookup returns CDR1 SEHNR and CDR2 FQNEAQ (reference sequence). Deletions cut 5 bases from V and 3 bases from J, with 19 bases between. Here the CDR3 reads CASSPPAVGRDTEAFF. CDR3 nucleotides: TGTGCCAGCAGCCCACCGGCTGTTGGGCGTGACACTGAAGCTTTCTTT. The complete variable domain, with remaining parts taken from reference TRBV7-9 and TRBJ1-1, reads DTGVSQNPRHKITKRGQNVTFRCDPISEHNRLYWYRQTLGQGPEFLTYFQNEAQLEKSRLLSDRFSAERPKGSFSTLEIQRTEQGDSAMYLCASSPPAVGRDTEAFFGQGTRLTVV.

This clone was observed a few times. The V and J genes are TRBV5-6 and TRBJ2-7, with D unresolved. The CDR3 has 15 amino acids. Per germline, CDR1 SGHDT and CDR2 YYEEEE. The ends were cut back, 2 bases at V and 2 bases at J, with 14 bases in the middle. The DNA of the CDR3 is TGTGCCAGCAGCTTCCCCGCTCCTACCGCCTACGAGCAGTACTTC. It specifies CASSFPAPTAYEQYF.

This chain links TRBV6-1 with TRBJ2-2, with TRBD2 matching 9 bases. CDR3 size: 15 residues. J was trimmed by 8 bases and V by 7 bases; bases with no gene match: 11. CDR1 is MNHNS, CDR2 SASEGT, per germline. This chain's CDR3 is CASIALLAGPGELFF. In nucleotides, the CDR3 is TGTGCCAGCATAGCTCTTCTAGCGGGACCAGGGGAGCTGTTTTTT.

This chain links TRBV10-3 with TRBJ2-7, with 7 bases lining up with TRBD2. Germline V lookup: CDR1 ENHRY, CDR2 SYGVKD. The CDR3 contains 15 residues. V shed 3 bases, J shed 1 base, and the junction held 6 bases outside the gene matches. CDR3 nucleotides: TGTGCCATCAGTGACCCTCCGGGACTATCCTACGAGCAGTACTTC. Residues: CAISDPPGLSYEQYF.

V usage is TRBV15 and J usage is TRBJ2-7, with D perhaps TRBD2 (5 bases). V was shortened by 0 bases and J by 3 bases, with 9 bases between the two germline ends. The CDR3 spans 14 residues. Germline V gene lookup returns CDR1 LNHNV and CDR2 YYDKDF (reference sequence). In DNA form, the CDR3 reads TGTGCCACCAGCAGAGATCGCGGACTCTACGAGCAGTACTTC. This codes for CATSRDRGLYEQYF.

The genes are TRBV6-1 and TRBJ2-1; D may correspond to TRBD1 or TRBD2 (6 bases each). Trimming took off 4 bases at V and 9 bases at J, with 16 bases between the two ends. CDR3 size: 14 residues. In germline, CDR1 is MNHNS, CDR2 SASEGT. The CDR3 nucleotides read TGTGCCAGCAGTGTACGGCGAGAGGGGGGTGAGCAGTTCTTC. It encodes CASSVRREGGEQFF.

The chain is built from TRBV30 and TRBJ2-1, with 13 bases identical to TRBD2. Germline CDR1 GTSNPN, CDR2 SVGIG (reference sequence). This CDR3 has 16 amino acids. V lost 3 bases to trimming and J lost 4 bases; unmatched junction nucleotides: 6. The CDR3 loop is CAWSGVLAGGYNEQFF. CDR3 sequence (DNA): TGTGCCTGGAGCGGCGTACTAGCGGGAGGGTACAATGAGCAGTTCTTC.

The chain carries TRBV29-1 and TRBJ2-1; 7 bases are a match to TRBD2. Per germline, CDR1 SQVTM and CDR2 ANQGSEA. CDR3 length: 15 amino acids. J was trimmed by 8 bases and V by 3 bases; bases with no gene match: 13. The CDR3 DNA reads TGCAGCGTTGAGGGCGGGAGCTCCGGTAGGGATGAGCAGTTCTTC. Translated, it gives CSVEGGSSGRDEQFF.

The chain employs TRBV10-3 and TRBJ2-7; tentatively, D is TRBD2 (5 bases). Germline-derived CDR1 and CDR2 are ENHRY and SYGVKD. V was clipped by 10 bases and J by 1 base, with 14 bases between them. The CDR3 runs 13 residues. The CDR3, as DNA: TGTGCCACTCATATGGGGAGTTCCTACGAGCAGTACTTC. Its protein product is CATHMGSSYEQYF.

The CDR3 reads CSAAGFAEAFF. The CDR3 DNA follows: TGCAGTGCCGCGGGTTTCGCTGAAGCTTTCTTT. The chain combines TRBV20-1 with TRBJ1-1; D unresolved. This CDR3 has 11 residues. Germline CDR1 is DFQATT and CDR2 is SNEGSKA (reference sequence). Between the trimmed V and J ends, which lost 6 bases and 6 bases, there was a span of 11 bases.

J is TRBJ2-1 and V is TRBV7-2; no definite D call. The CDR3 length is 15 residues. Germline values: CDR1 SGHTA, CDR2 FQGNSA. Deletions cut 4 bases from V and 0 bases from J, with 10 bases between. CDR3 in DNA: TGTGCCAGCAGCTATGATGTGAGCTCCTACAATGAGCAGTTCTTC. This codes for CASSYDVSSYNEQFF.

This chain connects TRBV15 to TRBJ2-7, with 10 nucleotides matching TRBD2. The CDR3 sequence is 15 residues long. The germline CDR1 and CDR2 sequences are LNHNV and YYDKDF (reference sequence). The ends lost 5 bases at V and 4 bases at J; junction bases unmatched: 8. The CDR3 loop reads CATSRSGRARYEQYF. CDR3 sequence (DNA): TGTGCCACCAGCCGGAGCGGGAGGGCCCGGTACGAGCAGTACTTC.